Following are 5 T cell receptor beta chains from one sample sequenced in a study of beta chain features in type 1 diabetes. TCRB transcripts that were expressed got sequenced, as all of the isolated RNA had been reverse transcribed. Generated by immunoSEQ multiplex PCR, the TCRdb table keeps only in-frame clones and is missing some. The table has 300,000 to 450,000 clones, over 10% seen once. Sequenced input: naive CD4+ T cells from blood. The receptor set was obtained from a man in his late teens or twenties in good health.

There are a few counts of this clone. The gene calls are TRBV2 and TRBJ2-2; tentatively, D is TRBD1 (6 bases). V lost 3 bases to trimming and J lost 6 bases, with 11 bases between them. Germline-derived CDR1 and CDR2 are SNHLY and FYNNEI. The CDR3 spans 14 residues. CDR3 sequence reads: CASSDRTESGELFF. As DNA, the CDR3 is TGTGCCAGCAGTGACCGGACAGAATCCGGGGAGCTGTTTTTT. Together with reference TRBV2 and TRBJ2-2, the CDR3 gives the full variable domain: EPEVTQTPSHQVTQMGQEVILRCVPISNHLYFYWYRQILGQKVEFLVSFYNNEISEKSEIFDDQFSVERPDGSNFTLKIRSTKLEDSAMYFCASSDRTESGELFFGEGSRLTVL.

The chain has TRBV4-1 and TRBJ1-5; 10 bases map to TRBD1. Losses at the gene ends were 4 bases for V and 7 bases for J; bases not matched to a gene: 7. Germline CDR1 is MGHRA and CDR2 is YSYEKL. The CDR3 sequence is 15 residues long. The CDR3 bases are TGCGCCAGCAGCCCGGGACAGGGGACTCCCCAGCCCCAGCATTTT. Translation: CASSPGQGTPQPQHF.

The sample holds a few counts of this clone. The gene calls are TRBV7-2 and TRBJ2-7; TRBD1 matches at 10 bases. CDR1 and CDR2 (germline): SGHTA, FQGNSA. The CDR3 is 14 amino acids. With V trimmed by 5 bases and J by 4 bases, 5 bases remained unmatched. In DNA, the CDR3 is TGTGCCAGCAGCCCGTGGACAGGGGGATACGAGCAGTACTTC. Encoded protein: CASSPWTGGYEQYF. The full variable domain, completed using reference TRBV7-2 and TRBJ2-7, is GAGVSQSPSNKVTEKGKDVELRCDPISGHTALYWYRQSLGQGLEFLIYFQGNSAPDKSGLPSDRFSAERTGGSVSTLTIQRTQQEDSAVYLCASSPWTGGYEQYFGPGTRLTVT.

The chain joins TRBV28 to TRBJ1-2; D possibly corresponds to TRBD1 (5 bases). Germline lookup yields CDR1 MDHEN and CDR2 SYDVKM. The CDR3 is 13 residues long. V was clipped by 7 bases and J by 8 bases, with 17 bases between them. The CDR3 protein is CASTWGTMGGYTF. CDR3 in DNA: TGTGCCAGCACCTGGGGGACTATGGGCGGCTACACCTTC.

The CDR3 DNA follows: TGTGCCAGCAGGAACACGAACACCGGGGAGCTGTTTTTT. This encodes CASRNTNTGELFF. V usage is TRBV9 and J usage is TRBJ2-2; D remains ambiguous. Germline CDR1 SGDLS, CDR2 YYNGEE. The CDR3 sequence is 13 residues long. The V gene lost 5 bases and the J gene lost 0 bases, with 5 bases spanning the gap. The whole variable domain, filled in from reference TRBV9 and TRBJ2-2, reads DSGVTQTPKHLITATGQRVTLRCSPRSGDLSVYWYQQSLDQGLQFLIQYYNGEERAKGNILERFSAQQFPDLHSELNLSSLELGDSALYFCASRNTNTGELFFGEGSRLTVL.